The 5 T cell receptor beta chains below were found in one sample sequenced in a study of T cells in Graves' hyperthyroidism and ophthalmopathy. TCR beta CDR3 region amplification was performed from RNA transcripts. An initial round of RT-PCR targeting the TCR CDR3 relied on the HTBI primer set. TCRdb ran MiXCR on the multiplex PCR reads and lists one entry per CDR3 protein. The sample has approximately 95,000 distinct CDR3 sequences; roughly 39% are singletons. The sequenced sample was peripheral blood or thyroid tissue (not recorded which). These receptors came from a woman between 25 and 40 years old with Graves' hyperthyroidism.

This clonotype was seen just once. One junction end does not reproduce the germline sequence, and a read error may be involved. V gene TRBV7-3 combines with J gene TRBJ1-1, with TRBD1 matching 7 bases. Germline-derived CDR1 and CDR2 are SGHTA and FQGTGA. The CDR3 is made up of 16 amino acids. CDR3 in DNA: TGCGCCAGCAGCCTGATAAAGTGGACAGGGAACACTGAAGCTTTCTTT. It encodes CASSLIKWTGNTEAFF.

This clonotype was detected ten times or more. The CDR3 DNA reads TGTGCCAGCAACAAAGGTCTGGTGGCCACTGAAGCTTTCTTT. It yields the protein CASNKGLVATEAFF. The chain joins TRBV6-6 to TRBJ1-1; D gene unclear. This CDR3 is 14 amino acids long. Germline CDR1 and CDR2: MNHNY and SVGAGI (reference sequence). Trimming took off 7 bases at V and 4 bases at J, with 16 bases between the two ends.

Comment on this clonotype: A much larger clone lies a single base off, so this may be a read error. The chain recombines TRBV7-8 with TRBJ2-3; a weak D match, TRBD1 (5 bases). Per germline, CDR1 SGHVS and CDR2 FQNEAQ. The CDR3 consists of 15 residues. The CDR3 DNA follows: TGTGCCAGCAGCTTAGCGGGGCTTAGCACAGGTACGCAGTATTTT. Residues: CASSLAGLSTGTQYF.

This clonotype occurred many times. V is TRBV7-9 and J is TRBJ1-6; D is unresolved. The CDR3 is 16 residues long. V was cut by 2 bases and J by 7 bases, with 15 bases left in between. Germline CDR1 SEHNR, CDR2 FQNEAQ (reference sequence). The CDR3, as DNA: TGTGCCAGCAGCTTAATGGGGAGTGGTTCCAATTCACCCCTCCACTTT. The encoded protein is CASSLMGSGSNSPLHF. Drawing the rest from reference TRBV7-9 and TRBJ1-6, the complete variable domain is DTGVSQNPRHKITKRGQNVTFRCDPISEHNRLYWYRQTLGQGPEFLTYFQNEAQLEKSRLLSDRFSAERPKGSFSTLEIQRTEQGDSAMYLCASSLMGSGSNSPLHFGNGTRLTVT.

This clonotype was found many times. The rearrangement uses TRBV7-3 and TRBJ2-7; D not resolved. Germline V gene lookup returns CDR1 SGHTA and CDR2 FQGTGA. This CDR3 has 15 amino acids. Trimming removed 5 bases at V and 2 bases at J, with 16 bases between. Here the CDR3 reads CASSPFADGTYEQYF. CDR3 nucleotides: TGTGCCAGCAGCCCGTTCGCGGACGGAACCTACGAGCAGTACTTC.